These 21 T cell receptor beta chains originate from one sample sequenced in a study of immune heterogeneity within non-small cell lung tumors. In a multiplex PCR, 32 V and 13 J primers amplified TCR beta CDR3. TCRdb independently ran MiXCR on the multiplex PCR reads; one entry per CDR3 protein. The sample lists around 30,000 distinct CDR3 sequences; less than 35% were seen once. With approximately 600 ng used per sample, the template was genomic DNA from bulk tumor. In surgery, several biopsies were collected from each primary tumor at widely spaced sites. The study enrolled patients with untreated, newly diagnosed non-small cell lung cancer who underwent curative surgery. Sequenced: lung tumor tissue. Source of these receptors: a man aged 35 to 55 with non-small cell lung cancer.

About this clonotype: A much larger clone is a single base away; this may be a read error. The chain uses TRBV15 and TRBJ2-1, with D tentatively TRBD1 (5 bases). CDR3 size: 19 residues. Germline V gene data show CDR1 as LNHNV and CDR2 as YYDKDF (reference sequence). In DNA, the CDR3 is TGTGCCACCAGCAGAGATTGGGGCGGTACTGTAAGCTCCTACAATGAGCAGTTATTC. Its protein is CATSRDWGGTVSSYNEQLF.

This clonotype showed up many times. The rearrangement links TRBV10-1 to TRBJ2-7; TRBD1 agrees at 8 bases. This CDR3 has 15 amino acids. With 3 bases clipped from V and 6 bases from J, the junction kept 10 bases outside the gene matches. CDR1 is WNHNN and CDR2 is SYGVQD in the germline V gene (reference sequence). The CDR3 reads CASSDFRGQAREQYF. CDR3 coding DNA: TGCGCCAGCAGTGACTTTAGGGGACAGGCTCGCGAGCAGTACTTC.

V is TRBV2 and J is TRBJ2-3; the match to TRBD2 covers 14 bases. Per the germline V gene, CDR1 is SNHLY and CDR2 is FYNNEI. The CDR3 extends over 16 amino acids. Trimming at V came to 5 bases and at J to 1 base, leaving 2 bases not matched to a gene. The DNA for the CDR3 is TGTGCCAGCAGTTCGGGACTAGCGGGAGGCACAGATACGCAGTATTTT. It specifies CASSSGLAGGTDTQYF.

Details on this clonotype: A much larger clone differs from this one at a single base, so this may be a read error. The V and J genes are TRBV6-2 or TRBV6-3 and TRBJ2-6; 7 nucleotides line up with TRBD1. Germline CDR1 MNHEY, CDR2 SVGEGT. CDR3 length equals 19 residues. CDR3 protein: CARSYSRTGPYSGANVLTF. The CDR3, as DNA: TGTGCCAGAAGTTACTCCCGGACAGGTCCCTACTCTGGGGCCAACGTCCTGACTTTC.

This clonotype was observed at least ten times. The chain links TRBV6-1 to TRBJ1-1, with TRBD1 identical over 7 bases. The germline V gene encodes CDR1 MNHNS and CDR2 SASEGT. There are 13 residues in the CDR3. Trimming cost V 6 bases and J 5 bases; bases outside gene matches: 6. This CDR3 is CASRYDRATEAFF. The CDR3 DNA reads as TGTGCCAGCAGGTATGACAGGGCTACTGAAGCTTTCTTT.

A remark on this clonotype: In this CDR3 the conserved last residue, phenylalanine or tryptophan, is missing, so a read error is likely. This sequence joins TRBV6-1 and TRBJ2-4, with D tentatively TRBD1 (6 bases). Trimming removed 1 base from V and 1 base from J, with 11 bases in between. This CDR3 spans 16 amino acids. From germline, CDR1 is MNHNS and CDR2 SASEGT. The CDR3 is CASSEGQVGAKNIQYL. The CDR3 DNA reads TGTGCCAGCAGTGAAGGACAGGTTGGGGCCAAAAACATTCAGTACTTG.

This clonotype was observed at least ten times. This chain joins TRBV19 and TRBJ2-7; 10 bases fit TRBD2. CDR1 LNHDA and CDR2 SQIVND come from the germline V gene (reference sequence). V lost 5 bases, J lost 4 bases, and 17 bases stayed unmatched. This CDR3 comprises 18 residues. CDR3 DNA: TGTGCCAGTAGTCCCCGAGGCAGGTATAGCGGGAGGATTTACGAGCAGTACTTC. This gives the protein CASSPRGRYSGRIYEQYF.

The chain recombines TRBV3-1 with TRBJ2-2; 9 positions match TRBD1. This CDR3 has 15 amino acids. Trimming took 6 bases from V and 7 from J; bases not matched to a gene: 9. The germline V gene has CDR1 LGHDT and CDR2 YNNKEL (reference sequence). This CDR3 reads CASRGTGGANGELFF. CDR3 nucleotide sequence: TGTGCCAGCAGAGGTACAGGGGGCGCAAACGGGGAGCTGTTTTTT.

This clonotype was seen repeatedly, ten times or more. V and J are TRBV7-2 and TRBJ2-7, with D maybe TRBD1 (6 bases). In germline, CDR1 is SGHTA, CDR2 FQGNSA. V lost 2 bases and J 9 bases, leaving 17 bases between the germline ends. This CDR3 is built from 14 residues. The CDR3 DNA reads as TGTGCCAGCAGCTTACCGGGACAAACTACTGTGCAGTACTTC. Protein product: CASSLPGQTTVQYF. The full variable domain, rest sourced from reference TRBV7-2 and TRBJ2-7, is GAGVSQSPSNKVTEKGKDVELRCDPISGHTALYWYRQSLGQGLEFLIYFQGNSAPDKSGLPSDRFSAERTGGSVSTLTIQRTQQEDSAVYLCASSLPGQTTVQYFGPGTRLTVT.

This clonotype was observed a few times. The rearrangement uses TRBV9 and TRBJ1-2; 11 bases are shared with TRBD1. The junction had 8 bases not matched to a gene; V was cut back by 4 bases and J by 6 bases. The CDR3 extends over 15 amino acids. The germline V gene encodes CDR1 SGDLS and CDR2 YYNGEE. The chain's CDR3 is CASSPRTGGADGYTF. The CDR3 coding sequence is TGTGCCAGCAGCCCACGGACAGGGGGCGCGGATGGCTACACCTTC.

This clonotype was recorded many times. The CDR3, as DNA: TGCGCCAGCAGCTTGTCGGGACAGGGGGCCGGGGAGCAGTACTTC. Translating gives CASSLSGQGAGEQYF. The chain employs TRBV5-1 and TRBJ2-7, with 12 bases that match TRBD1. The ends lost 1 base at V and 7 bases at J; junction bases unmatched: 6. CDR3 length equals 15 residues. The V gene's germline CDR1 is SGHRS and CDR2 YFSETQ.

This clonotype was counted many times. The chain recombines TRBV7-9 with TRBJ1-5, with D uncertain. The CDR3 spans 14 residues. Germline V gene lookup returns CDR1 SEHNR and CDR2 FQNEAQ (reference sequence). V was pared by 2 bases and J by 0 bases, with 5 bases between. The CDR3, as DNA: TGTGCCAGCAGCTTAATTGATAGCAATCAGCCCCAGCATTTT. Protein product: CASSLIDSNQPQHF.

This clonotype has just one count. This chain links TRBV6-2 or TRBV6-3 with TRBJ2-3; 9 bases line up with TRBD1. This CDR3 comprises 15 residues. After removal of 5 bases from V and 4 bases from J, the junction contained 7 bases not matched to a gene. Germline CDR1 is MNHEY and CDR2 is SVGEGT. The CDR3 coding sequence is TGTGCCAGCAGTGGCGGGACAGGGTTGCCAGATACGCAGTATTTT. Residues: CASSGGTGLPDTQYF.

This clonotype was seen more than once but under ten times. The CDR3 DNA sequence: TGTGCCAGCAGCTGGGACAGGAACACTGAAGCTTTCTTT. Translating it yields CASSWDRNTEAFF. This chain links TRBV5-4 with TRBJ1-1; 7 nucleotides match TRBD1. The CDR3 extends over 13 amino acids. The V gene end was trimmed by 3 bases and the J gene end by 1 base; junction bases not matched to a gene: 0. Germline loops: CDR1 SGHNT, CDR2 YYREEE (reference sequence). The variable domain in full, with the rest retrieved from reference TRBV5-4 and TRBJ1-1, is ETGVTQSPTHLIKTRGQQVTLRCSSQSGHNTVSWYQQALGQGPQFIFQYYREEENGRGNFPPRFSGLQFPNYSSELNVNALELDDSALYLCASSWDRNTEAFFGQGTRLTVV.

With respect to this clonotype: At one end the junction does not follow the germline gene, possibly because of a read error. The chain carries TRBV20-1 and TRBJ2-5; D is perhaps TRBD1 or TRBD2 (5 bases each). Germline CDR1 and CDR2: DFQATT and SNEGSKA (reference sequence). The CDR3 length is 14 residues. The CDR3 reads CSAGRDPDQETQYF. The DNA for the CDR3 is TGCAGTGCTGGAAGGGACCCAGACCAGGAGACCCAGTACTTC.

For this clonotype: Since a much larger clone is just one base distant, this may be a read error. J is TRBJ1-2 and V is TRBV10-2; D is unclear. Trimming stripped 0 bases from V and 8 bases from J, with 10 bases between. The CDR3 is 13 amino acids. Germline CDR1 is WSHSY and CDR2 is SAAADI. CDR3 in amino acids: CASSESTSVGYTF. The CDR3 DNA follows: TGCGCCAGCAGTGAGTCGACCAGTGTGGGCTACACCTTC.

Concerning this clonotype: Possible read error: a much larger clone is one base away. The J gene is TRBJ2-7, the V gene TRBV4-2; 9 nucleotides agree with TRBD2. CDR1 is LGHNA and CDR2 is YNFKEQ in the germline V gene. CDR3 length equals 17 residues. CDR3 residues: CASIQDYGTSRAYEQYF. CDR3 nucleotides: TGTGCCAGCATCCAAGATTACGGGACTAGCCGAGCCTACGAGCAGTACTTC.

This clonotype was found many times. The chain uses TRBV6-1 and TRBJ2-6; unclear D gene. Germline-derived CDR1 and CDR2 are MNHNS and SASEGT. V was pared by 6 bases and J by 0 bases, with 15 bases between. This CDR3 has 17 residues. The CDR3 nucleotides are TGTGCCAGCAGCCCGAGACCTTCTACCTCTGGGGCCAACGTCCTGACTTTC. Protein product: CASSPRPSTSGANVLTF.

The V and J genes are TRBV11-2 and TRBJ2-2, with TRBD1 matching over 8 bases. Germline lookup yields CDR1 SGHAT and CDR2 FQNNGV. The CDR3 is 16 residues long. V shed 5 bases, J shed 2 bases, and the junction held 7 bases outside the gene matches. CDR3 sequence reads: CASSPRTGINTGELFF. The CDR3 bases are TGTGCCAGCAGCCCGAGGACAGGGATAAACACCGGGGAGCTGTTTTTT.

This sequence joins TRBV7-9 and TRBJ2-6, with no clear D. The CDR3 length is 17 residues. Trimming left V 6 bases short and J 0 bases short, with 15 bases between. The V gene's germline CDR1 is SEHNR and CDR2 FQNEAQ (reference sequence). As DNA, the CDR3 is TGTGCCAGCAGTCCCCCTCGGCGGTACTCTGGGGCCAACGTCCTGACTTTC. It specifies CASSPPRRYSGANVLTF.

This clonotype has ten or more counts. This sequence joins TRBV12-3 or TRBV12-4 and TRBJ2-7; no clear D. Trimming left V 2 bases short and J 5 bases short, with 4 bases between. This CDR3 has 11 amino acids. This CDR3 is CASSLNDEQYF. The CDR3 DNA reads as TGTGCCAGCAGTTTAAATGACGAGCAGTACTTC.